Each of the 22 T cell receptor beta chains below was sequenced from the same sample in a study of CD8 T cells in ankylosing spondylitis. MiXCR, run by TCRdb on the 5' RACE reads, gives a single entry per CDR3 protein. The sample shows approximately 500,000 distinct CDR3 sequences, about 12% of them seen only once. No cognate antigen is known for these TCRs. Whole-study findings and limits: Apparently characteristic of ankylosing spondylitis blood was a TCR beta motif (eight highly homologous variants).

Sequences were obtained from blood, either unsorted or a sorted T cell fraction (not recorded which). Receptors originate from a male donor with ankylosing spondylitis.

This clonotype was detected ten times or more. The chain employs TRBV11-2 and TRBJ2-1, with 7 positions matching TRBD1. Germline loops: CDR1 SGHAT, CDR2 FQNNGV. The V and J ends lost 3 bases and 5 bases, in that order; junction bases with no gene match: 7. The CDR3 sequence is 15 residues long. The CDR3 coding sequence is TGTGCCAGCAGCTTTACCGGGACAGATAACAATGAGCAGTTCTTC. It encodes CASSFTGTDNNEQFF.

Ten or more counts support this clonotype. The chain joins TRBV10-3 to TRBJ2-3, with 13 bases lining up with TRBD2. The CDR3 is made up of 17 amino acids. J lost 3 bases, V lost 3 bases, and 6 bases had no gene match. Per germline, CDR1 ENHRY and CDR2 SYGVKD. The CDR3 reads CAISDPTSGRITDTQYF. The CDR3 bases are TGTGCCATCAGTGATCCGACTAGCGGGAGGATAACAGATACGCAGTATTTT.

There are a few counts of this clonotype. The chain recombines TRBV10-2 with TRBJ1-3; TRBD1 might be the D (6 bases). CDR1 WSHSY and CDR2 SAAADI come from the germline V gene. V was cut by 6 bases and J by 1 base, with 13 bases left in between. The CDR3 contains 15 residues. The chain's CDR3 is CASRDTGLSGNTIYF. CDR3 DNA: TGCGCCAGCAGAGACACAGGGTTGTCTGGAAACACCATATATTTT.

V gene TRBV9 combines with J gene TRBJ1-2; 9 bases line up with TRBD1. J lost 7 bases, V lost 2 bases, and 6 bases had no gene match. The germline V gene has CDR1 SGDLS and CDR2 YYNGEE. This CDR3 region has 14 residues. The CDR3 DNA reads TGTGCCAGCAGCGTTCCGGGACAGGGTAGTGGCTACACCTTC. Amino acid sequence: CASSVPGQGSGYTF.

V usage is TRBV12-3 or TRBV12-4 and J usage is TRBJ1-2; D uncertain. V lost 5 bases and J lost 6, with 16 bases in between. This CDR3 has 14 residues. CDR3 sequence: CASSPRTEANGYTF. CDR3 nucleotides: TGTGCCAGCAGTCCAAGGACGGAAGCGAATGGCTACACCTTC.

This clonotype was counted a few times. The chain carries TRBV10-3 and TRBJ1-2, with 8 bases lining up with TRBD1. The CDR3 spans 14 residues. The V gene end was trimmed by 7 bases and the J gene end by 5 bases; junction bases not matched to a gene: 9. Germline assignment: CDR1 ENHRY and CDR2 SYGVKD. The CDR3 sequence is CAINMDRAGYGYTF. Here the CDR3 DNA reads TGTGCCATCAACATGGACAGGGCCGGATATGGCTACACCTTC.

The rearrangement links TRBV6-5 to TRBJ1-2; D unclear. Per the germline V gene, CDR1 is MNHEY and CDR2 is SVGAGI. The CDR3 is made up of 14 amino acids. Trimming cost V 4 bases and J 8 bases, with 17 bases left between them. The CDR3 DNA is TGTGCCAGCAGTTCCAACCCCCCCACAGAAGGCTACACCTTC. Its protein is CASSSNPPTEGYTF.

This clonotype came up a few times. This rearrangement joins TRBV28 to TRBJ2-1; D remains unclear. The CDR3 has 15 amino acids. The germline gives CDR1 MDHEN, CDR2 SYDVKM. V was shortened by 3 bases and J by 4 bases, with 13 bases between the two germline ends. The CDR3 here is CASSFPRAPYNEQFF. The CDR3 nucleotides read TGTGCCAGCAGTTTCCCAAGGGCCCCTTACAATGAGCAGTTCTTC.

V and J are TRBV5-6 and TRBJ2-7; tentative D call: TRBD1 (6 bases). The CDR3 sequence is 20 residues long. The ends were cut back, 3 bases at V and 0 bases at J, with 28 bases in the middle. Germline-derived CDR1 and CDR2 are SGHDT and YYEEEE. CDR3 protein: CASSWGRGLDGYRSSYEQYV. The CDR3 nucleotides are TGTGCCAGCAGCTGGGGGCGTGGGCTAGATGGATATCGAAGCTCCTACGAGCAGTACGTC.

This clonotype was counted between two and nine times. The chain uses TRBV12-3 or TRBV12-4 and TRBJ2-1; TRBD1 matches at 10 bases. The junction had 7 bases not matched to a gene; V was cut back by 4 bases and J by 1 base. This CDR3 has 17 residues. The CDR3 bases are TGTGCCAGCAGTTCGGGACAGGGGATAAATTCCTACAATGAGCAGTTCTTC. Its protein is CASSSGQGINSYNEQFF.

The table lists this clonotype with many counts. CDR3 sequence: CASSPTGTGNTEAFF. Here the CDR3 DNA reads TGTGCCAGCTCACCGACCGGGACAGGGAACACTGAAGCTTTCTTT. V gene TRBV18 combines with J gene TRBJ1-1; 8 bases are a match to TRBD1. V shed 3 bases and J 1 base; nucleotides not matched to a gene: 4. CDR1 and CDR2 from the germline V gene are KGHSH and LQKENI. The CDR3 is 15 residues long.

This clonotype was observed a handful of times. DNA for the CDR3: TGCGCCAGCAGCCGAGTAACCGGACAGGGTCCCTTTAGCAATCAGCCCCAGCATTTT. Encoded protein: CASSRVTGQGPFSNQPQHF. This chain joins TRBV4-1 and TRBJ1-5; 8 bases agree with TRBD1. With 4 bases clipped from V and 0 bases from J, the junction kept 14 bases outside the gene matches. CDR3 length: 19 residues. CDR1 MGHRA and CDR2 YSYEKL come from the germline V gene.

The rearrangement joins TRBV5-1 to TRBJ1-2; D is ambiguous. Germline V gives CDR1 SGHRS, CDR2 YFSETQ. CDR3 size: 16 residues. Between the trimmed V and J ends, which lost 3 bases and 2 bases, there was a span of 17 bases. The DNA of the CDR3 is TGCGCCAGCAGCTCGGACGAGGGTGCCCTAAACTATGGCTACACCTTC. Protein sequence: CASSSDEGALNYGYTF.

A few counts support this clonotype. This chain joins TRBV20-1 and TRBJ2-2; D is uncertain. This CDR3 spans 13 amino acids. The V and J ends lost 0 bases and 9 bases respectively, with 11 bases between them. Germline assignment: CDR1 DFQATT and CDR2 SNEGSKA (reference sequence). CDR3 amino acids: CSARDRTRRELFF. The CDR3 nucleotides read TGCAGTGCTAGAGATAGGACCCGACGGGAGCTGTTTTTT.

This clonotype occurred a few times. V usage is TRBV5-1 and J usage is TRBJ2-7; 13 bases line up with TRBD2. The CDR3 has 16 residues. The germline V gene has CDR1 SGHRS and CDR2 YFSETQ. The junction had 7 bases not matched to a gene; V was cut back by 4 bases and J by 3 bases. CDR3 in amino acids: CASSAGLAGEGYEQYF. The CDR3 DNA sequence: TGCGCCAGCAGCGCCGGACTAGCGGGAGAGGGCTACGAGCAGTACTTC.

The rearrangement joins TRBV20-1 to TRBJ1-2; D ambiguous. Germline CDR1 is DFQATT and CDR2 is SNEGSKA (reference sequence). V lost 0 bases and J 2 bases, leaving 10 bases between the germline ends. This CDR3 comprises 14 residues. Here the CDR3 DNA reads TGCAGTGCTAGAGATCGAAGTCTCAACTATGGCTACACCTTC. Protein product: CSARDRSLNYGYTF.

The V and J genes are TRBV24-1 and TRBJ2-1, with 11 bases matching TRBD2. Per germline, CDR1 KGHDR and CDR2 SFDVKD. The CDR3 is 16 residues long. Losses at the gene ends were 4 bases for V and 5 bases for J; bases not matched to a gene: 6. The CDR3 is CATSDPTSGSNNEQFF. DNA for the CDR3: TGTGCCACCAGTGACCCAACTAGCGGGAGCAACAATGAGCAGTTCTTC.

This clonotype was observed many times. The V gene is TRBV5-1, the J gene TRBJ2-3, with 10 bases fitting TRBD2. This CDR3 is built from 18 residues. With V trimmed by 4 bases and J by 2 bases, 13 bases remained unmatched. Looked up from germline, CDR1 is SGHRS and CDR2 is YFSETQ. CDR3 loop: CASSPLAGGPRFTDTQYF. CDR3 sequence (DNA): TGCGCCAGCAGCCCTTTAGCGGGAGGCCCGCGTTTCACAGATACGCAGTATTTT. Drawing the rest from reference TRBV5-1 and TRBJ2-3, the complete variable domain is KAGVTQTPRYLIKTRGQQVTLSCSPISGHRSVSWYQQTPGQGLQFLFEYFSETQRNKGNFPGRFSGRQFSNSRSEMNVSTLELGDSALYLCASSPLAGGPRFTDTQYFGPGTRLTVL.

This sequence joins TRBV12-3 or TRBV12-4 and TRBJ2-1; 10 bases fit TRBD1. This CDR3 spans 17 amino acids. V lost 4 bases to trimming and J lost 0 bases; unmatched junction nucleotides: 6. Here the CDR3 reads CASSSGQGVSSYNEQFF. CDR3 DNA: TGTGCCAGCAGTTCAGGACAGGGGGTCAGCTCCTACAATGAGCAGTTCTTC.

The chain is built from TRBV4-2 and TRBJ2-7; perhaps TRBD2 as D (6 bases). Germline assignment: CDR1 LGHNA and CDR2 YNFKEQ. CDR3 size: 15 residues. V lost 8 bases and J 2 bases, leaving 19 bases between the germline ends. The CDR3 region has the DNA TGTGCCAGCGCGGCGGACGGGAGAGGTCCCTACGAGCAGTACTTC. Encoded protein: CASAADGRGPYEQYF.

This rearrangement joins TRBV5-1 to TRBJ1-1, with 8 bases lining up with TRBD1. The V segment lost 0 bases and the J segment 7 bases; nucleotides outside the gene matches: 5. CDR1 is SGHRS and CDR2 is YFSETQ in the germline V gene. The CDR3 is made up of 14 amino acids. This CDR3 is CASSLVPGGGEAFF. CDR3 DNA: TGCGCCAGCAGCTTGGTTCCAGGGGGCGGTGAAGCTTTCTTT.

This clonotype was counted ten times or more. CDR3 nucleotides: TGTGCCATCAGCTCTAGCGGGAGTCGGTCAGATACGCAGTATTTT. Protein: CAISSSGSRSDTQYF. V is TRBV10-3 and J is TRBJ2-3; 10 bases fit TRBD2. This CDR3 is 15 amino acids long. J was trimmed by 4 bases and V by 6 bases; bases with no gene match: 7. Germline loops: CDR1 ENHRY, CDR2 SYGVKD.